This entry describes one TCR beta chain. As yet, its antigen is unknown. At the DNA level, this CDR3 is encoded by other sequences in the same sample as well. The CDR3 is 13 amino acids. Germline V gene sequence: CDR1 MRHNA, CDR2 SNTAGT. Trimming shortened V by 0 bases and J by 1 base, and 3 bases separated the two germline ends. This specimen comes from a study of T cell therapy after organ transplantation. Study results and limitations: Reconstitution after therapy seemingly combined transferred and product-undetected endogenous clonotypes. Low CD8+ T cell yield possibly reduced coverage, hiding nonresponder expansions. In nonresponders, large pretherapy expansions changed minimally after therapy.

TCRdb keeps only in-frame clones here, not all; method: immunoSEQ multiplex PCR. This sample has 40,000 to 60,000 clones; around 93% occur once, and the top ten carry over 3%. Sequenced material: CD8+ T cells from blood, taken before autologous CMV-specific T cell therapy. The chain links TRBV6-4 to TRBJ1-1; no clear D gene. This receptor was taken from a human patient who had received a solid organ transplant and had CMV disease. CDR3 DNA: TGTGCCAGCAGTGACTCACCGAACACTGAAGCTTTCTTT. This codes for CASSDSPNTEAFF.